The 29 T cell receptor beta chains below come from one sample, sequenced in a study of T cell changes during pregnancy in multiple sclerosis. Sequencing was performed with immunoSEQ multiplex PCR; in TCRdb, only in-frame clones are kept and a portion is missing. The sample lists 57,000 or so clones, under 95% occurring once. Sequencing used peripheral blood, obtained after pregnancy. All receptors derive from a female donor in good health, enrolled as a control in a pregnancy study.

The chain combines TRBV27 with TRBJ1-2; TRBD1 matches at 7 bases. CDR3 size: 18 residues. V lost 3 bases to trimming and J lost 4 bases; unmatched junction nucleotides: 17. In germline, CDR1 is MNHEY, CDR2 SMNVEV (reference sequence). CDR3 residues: CASSFDVLSGQRFYGYTF. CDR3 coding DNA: TGTGCCAGCAGTTTTGATGTATTGTCGGGACAGCGATTCTATGGCTACACCTTC.

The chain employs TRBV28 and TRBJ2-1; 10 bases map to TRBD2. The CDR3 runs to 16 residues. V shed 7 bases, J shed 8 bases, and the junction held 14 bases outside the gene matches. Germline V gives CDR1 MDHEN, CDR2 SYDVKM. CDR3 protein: CASTFLAGGVGDEQFF. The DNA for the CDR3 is TGTGCCAGCACCTTTTTAGCGGGGGGAGTGGGCGATGAGCAGTTCTTC.

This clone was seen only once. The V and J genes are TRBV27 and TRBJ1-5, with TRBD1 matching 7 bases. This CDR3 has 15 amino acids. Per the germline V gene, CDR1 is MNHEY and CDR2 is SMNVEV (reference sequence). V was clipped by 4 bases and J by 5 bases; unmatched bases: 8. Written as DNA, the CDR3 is TGTGCCAGCAGTTCCACGACAGGGAGGTATCAGCCCCAGCATTTT. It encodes CASSSTTGRYQPQHF.

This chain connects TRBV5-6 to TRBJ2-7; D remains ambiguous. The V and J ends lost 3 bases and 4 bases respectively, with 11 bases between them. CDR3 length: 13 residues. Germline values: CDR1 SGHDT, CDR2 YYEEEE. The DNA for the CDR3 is TGTGCCAGCAGCTATGGGCCTTCTTACGAGCAGTACTTC. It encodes CASSYGPSYEQYF.

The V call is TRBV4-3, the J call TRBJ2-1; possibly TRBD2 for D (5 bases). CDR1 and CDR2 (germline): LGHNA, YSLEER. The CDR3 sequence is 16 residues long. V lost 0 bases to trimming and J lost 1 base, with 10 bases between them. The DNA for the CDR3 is TGCGCCAGCAGCCAAGATTCCGGGAAGTCCTACAATGAGCAGTTCTTC. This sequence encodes CASSQDSGKSYNEQFF.

The CDR3 protein is CASSLRQVWEKLFF. DNA of the CDR3: TGTGCCAGCAGCCTCAGACAGGTTTGGGAAAAACTGTTTTTT. V gene TRBV6-6 combines with J gene TRBJ1-4; perhaps TRBD1 as D (6 bases). Trimming pared 6 bases from V and 8 bases from J, leaving 16 bases between. This CDR3 contains 14 residues. The V gene's germline CDR1 is MNHNY and CDR2 SVGAGI (reference sequence).

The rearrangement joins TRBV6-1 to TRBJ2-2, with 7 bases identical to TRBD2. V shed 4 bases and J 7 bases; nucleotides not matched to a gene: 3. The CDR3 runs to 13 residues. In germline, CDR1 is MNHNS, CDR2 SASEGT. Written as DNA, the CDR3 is TGTGCCAGCAGTGGGGGGGGAGACGGGGAGCTGTTTTTT. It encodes CASSGGGDGELFF.

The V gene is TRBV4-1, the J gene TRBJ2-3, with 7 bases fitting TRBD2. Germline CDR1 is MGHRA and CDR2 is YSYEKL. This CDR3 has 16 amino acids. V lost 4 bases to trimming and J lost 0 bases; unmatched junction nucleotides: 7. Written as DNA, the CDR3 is TGCGCCAGCAGCCGGACACTAGCGCGGAGCACAGATACGCAGTATTTT. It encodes CASSRTLARSTDTQYF.

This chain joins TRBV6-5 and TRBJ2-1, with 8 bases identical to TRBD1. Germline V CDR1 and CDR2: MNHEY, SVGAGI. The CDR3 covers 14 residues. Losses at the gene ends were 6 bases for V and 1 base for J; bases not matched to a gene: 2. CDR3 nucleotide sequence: TGTGCCAGCAGACGACAGGGGTCCTACAATGAGCAGTTCTTC. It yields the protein CASRRQGSYNEQFF.

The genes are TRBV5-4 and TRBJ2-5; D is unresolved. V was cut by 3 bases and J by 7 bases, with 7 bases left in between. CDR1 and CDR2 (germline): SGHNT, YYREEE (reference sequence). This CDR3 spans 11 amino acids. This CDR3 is CASSYSGTQYF. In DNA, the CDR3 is TGTGCCAGCAGCTATTCGGGGACCCAGTACTTC.

The DNA for the CDR3 is TGTGCCAGCAGCTTAGCGGGAGGAAATGAGCAGTTCTTC. Translation: CASSLAGGNEQFF. The chain joins TRBV6-5 to TRBJ2-1; 10 nucleotides agree with TRBD2. The CDR3 is 13 amino acids. Germline V CDR1 and CDR2: MNHEY, SVGAGI. The trim removed 6 bases at V and 7 bases at J, leaving 3 bases unmatched.

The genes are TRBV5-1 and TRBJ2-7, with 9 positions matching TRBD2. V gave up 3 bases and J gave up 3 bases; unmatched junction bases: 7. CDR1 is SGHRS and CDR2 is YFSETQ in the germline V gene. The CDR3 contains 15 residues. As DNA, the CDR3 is TGCGCCAGCAGCTCCGAGGGGACTAGCATCTACGAGCAGTACTTC. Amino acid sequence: CASSSEGTSIYEQYF.

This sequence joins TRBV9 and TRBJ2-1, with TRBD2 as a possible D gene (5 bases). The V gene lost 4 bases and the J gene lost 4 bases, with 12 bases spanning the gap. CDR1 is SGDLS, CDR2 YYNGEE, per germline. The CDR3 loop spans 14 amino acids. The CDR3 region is CASSSGGLYNEQFF. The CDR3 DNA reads TGTGCCAGCAGCTCTGGAGGACTGTACAATGAGCAGTTCTTC.

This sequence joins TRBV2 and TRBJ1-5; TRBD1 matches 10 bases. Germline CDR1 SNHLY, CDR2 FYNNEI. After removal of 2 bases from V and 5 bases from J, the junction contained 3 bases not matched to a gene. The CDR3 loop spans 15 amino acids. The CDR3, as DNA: TGTGCCAGCAGTGAACGGACAGGGGGTCATCAGCCCCAGCATTTT. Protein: CASSERTGGHQPQHF.

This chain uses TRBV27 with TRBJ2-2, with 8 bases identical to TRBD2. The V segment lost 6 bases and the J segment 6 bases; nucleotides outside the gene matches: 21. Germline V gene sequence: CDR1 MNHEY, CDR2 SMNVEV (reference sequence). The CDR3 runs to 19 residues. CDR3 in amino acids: CASSVLYNPGGRGAGELFF. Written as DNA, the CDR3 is TGTGCCAGCAGCGTACTTTACAACCCGGGTGGGCGGGGGGCCGGGGAGCTGTTTTTT.

CDR3 loop: CASSEEQGEELFF. The CDR3 DNA follows: TGTGCCAGCAGTGAAGAACAGGGGGAAGAGCTGTTTTTT. The chain combines TRBV6-4 with TRBJ2-2; TRBD1 matches at 8 bases. V lost 3 bases to trimming and J lost 11 bases; unmatched junction nucleotides: 5. Germline CDR1 is MRHNA and CDR2 is SNTAGT. CDR3 size: 13 residues.

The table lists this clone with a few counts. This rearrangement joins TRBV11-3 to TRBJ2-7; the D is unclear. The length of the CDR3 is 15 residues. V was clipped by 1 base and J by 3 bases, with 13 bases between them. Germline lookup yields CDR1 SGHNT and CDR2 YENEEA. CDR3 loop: CASSLAAGVGYEQYF. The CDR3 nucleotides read TGTGCCAGCAGCTTAGCGGCAGGTGTAGGCTACGAGCAGTACTTC.

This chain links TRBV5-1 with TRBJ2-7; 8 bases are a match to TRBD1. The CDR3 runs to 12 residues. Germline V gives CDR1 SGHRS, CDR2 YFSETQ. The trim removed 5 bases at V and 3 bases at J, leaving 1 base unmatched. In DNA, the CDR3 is TGCGCCAGCAGGGGACAGGACTACGAGCAGTACTTC. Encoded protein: CASRGQDYEQYF.

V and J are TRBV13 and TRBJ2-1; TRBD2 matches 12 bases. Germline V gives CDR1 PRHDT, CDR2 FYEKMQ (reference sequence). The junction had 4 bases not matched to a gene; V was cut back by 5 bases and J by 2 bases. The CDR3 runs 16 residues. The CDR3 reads CASSMASGGAYNEQFF. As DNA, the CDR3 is TGTGCCAGCAGCATGGCTAGCGGGGGGGCCTACAATGAGCAGTTCTTC.

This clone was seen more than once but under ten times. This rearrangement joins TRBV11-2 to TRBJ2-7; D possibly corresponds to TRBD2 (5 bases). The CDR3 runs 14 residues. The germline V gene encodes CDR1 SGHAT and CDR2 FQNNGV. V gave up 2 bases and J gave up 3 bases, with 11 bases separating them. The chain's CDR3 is CASSLIVRDYEQYF. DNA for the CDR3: TGTGCCAGCAGCTTAATTGTCCGGGACTACGAGCAGTACTTC.

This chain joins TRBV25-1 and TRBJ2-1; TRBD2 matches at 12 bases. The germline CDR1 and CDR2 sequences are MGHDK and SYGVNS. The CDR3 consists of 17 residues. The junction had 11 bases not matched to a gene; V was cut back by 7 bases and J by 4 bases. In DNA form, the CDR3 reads TGTGCCAGCACGGCGACTAGCGGGGGCCCGGGGTACAATGAGCAGTTCTTC. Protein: CASTATSGGPGYNEQFF.

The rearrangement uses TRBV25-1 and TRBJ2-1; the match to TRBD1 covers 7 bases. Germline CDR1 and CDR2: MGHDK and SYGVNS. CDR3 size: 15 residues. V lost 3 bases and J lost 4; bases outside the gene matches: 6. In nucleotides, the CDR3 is TGTGCCAGCAGTGACCTGGGACAGCCTTACAATGAGCAGTTCTTC. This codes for CASSDLGQPYNEQFF.

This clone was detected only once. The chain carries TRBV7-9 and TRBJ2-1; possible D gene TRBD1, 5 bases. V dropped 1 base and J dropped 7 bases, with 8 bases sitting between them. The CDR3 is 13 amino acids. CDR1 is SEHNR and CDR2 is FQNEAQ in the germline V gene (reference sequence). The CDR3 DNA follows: TGTGCCAGCAGCTTAGTCAGGGAAAATGAGCAGTTCTTC. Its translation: CASSLVRENEQFF. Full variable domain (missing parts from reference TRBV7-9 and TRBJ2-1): DTGVSQNPRHKITKRGQNVTFRCDPISEHNRLYWYRQTLGQGPEFLTYFQNEAQLEKSRLLSDRFSAERPKGSFSTLEIQRTEQGDSAMYLCASSLVRENEQFFGPGTRLTVL.

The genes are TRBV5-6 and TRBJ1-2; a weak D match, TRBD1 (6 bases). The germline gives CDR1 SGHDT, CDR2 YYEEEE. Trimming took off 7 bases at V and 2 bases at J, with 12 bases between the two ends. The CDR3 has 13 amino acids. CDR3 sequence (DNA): TGTGCCAGCCGTATAGGACAGAACTATGGCTACACCTTC. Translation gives CASRIGQNYGYTF. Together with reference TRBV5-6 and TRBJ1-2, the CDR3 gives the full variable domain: DAGVTQSPTHLIKTRGQQVTLRCSPKSGHDTVSWYQQALGQGPQFIFQYYEEEERQRGNFPDRFSGHQFPNYSSELNVNALLLGDSALYLCASRIGQNYGYTFGSGTRLTVV.

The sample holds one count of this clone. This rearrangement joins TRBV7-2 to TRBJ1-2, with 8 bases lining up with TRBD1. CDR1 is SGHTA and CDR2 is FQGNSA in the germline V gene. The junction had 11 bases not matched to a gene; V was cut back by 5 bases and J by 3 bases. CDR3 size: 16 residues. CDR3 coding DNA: TGTGCCAGCAGCCCCCGGACAGGGAGGTTGGACTATGGCTACACCTTC. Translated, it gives CASSPRTGRLDYGYTF. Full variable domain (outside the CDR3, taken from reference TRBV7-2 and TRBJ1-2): GAGVSQSPSNKVTEKGKDVELRCDPISGHTALYWYRQSLGQGLEFLIYFQGNSAPDKSGLPSDRFSAERTGGSVSTLTIQRTQQEDSAVYLCASSPRTGRLDYGYTFGSGTRLTVV.

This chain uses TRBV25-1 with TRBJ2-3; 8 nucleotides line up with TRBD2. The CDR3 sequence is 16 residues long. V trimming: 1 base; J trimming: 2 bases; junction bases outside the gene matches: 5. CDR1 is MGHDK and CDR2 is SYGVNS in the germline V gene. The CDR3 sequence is CASSESGGPITDTQYF. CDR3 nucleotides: TGTGCCAGCAGTGAATCGGGGGGGCCAATCACAGATACGCAGTATTTT.

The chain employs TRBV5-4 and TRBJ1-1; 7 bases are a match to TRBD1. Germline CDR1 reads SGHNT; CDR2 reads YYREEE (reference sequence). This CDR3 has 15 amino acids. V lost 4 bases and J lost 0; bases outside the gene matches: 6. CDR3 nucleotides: TGTGCCAGCAGCCAGGGACAGAGCATGAACACTGAAGCTTTCTTT. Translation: CASSQGQSMNTEAFF.

The CDR3 here is CASRGTGGGEKLFF. The CDR3, as DNA: TGTGCCAGCAGGGGGACAGGGGGAGGAGAAAAACTGTTTTTT. The V gene is TRBV2, the J gene TRBJ1-4; 11 bases fit TRBD1. V was clipped by 6 bases and J by 8 bases; unmatched bases: 5. The CDR3 length is 14 residues. Looked up from germline, CDR1 is SNHLY and CDR2 is FYNNEI.

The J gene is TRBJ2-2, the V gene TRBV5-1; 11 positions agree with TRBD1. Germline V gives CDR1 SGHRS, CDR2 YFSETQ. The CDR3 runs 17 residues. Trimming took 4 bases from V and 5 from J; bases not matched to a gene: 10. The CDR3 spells CASSRTGGEGGTGELFF. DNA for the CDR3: TGCGCCAGCAGCCGGACAGGGGGCGAGGGTGGAACCGGGGAGCTGTTTTTT.